Listed below are T cell receptor beta chains from one sample, sequenced in a study of shared clonotypes between healthy human individuals. Assay used: immunoSEQ multiplex PCR; TCRdb lists only in-frame clones, some missing. In the table there are nearly 2 million clones, about 95% of which are singletons. Source material: naive CD8+ T cells sorted from blood. Receptor source: a man between 18 and 35 years old in good health. Both conserved end residues are part of each CDR3. The order of the fields is J gene, clone size, D gene, V gene, CDR3 DNA, CDR3 protein. D genes are given only for firm matches. Expanded clones get a size class; other rows say once, few or many, or leave the size out.

J gene: TRBJ2-3; clone size: -; D gene: TRBD2; V gene: TRBV9; CDR3 DNA: TGTGCCAGCGCATCTCCTGCTAGCGGTATAGATACGCAGTATTTT; CDR3 protein: CASASPASGIDTQYF
J gene: TRBJ1-5; clone size: -; D gene: -; V gene: TRBV7-8; CDR3 DNA: TGTGCCAGCAGCCAAGCGCCAGGGGATGATCAGCCCCAGCATTTT; CDR3 protein: CASSQAPGDDQPQHF
J gene: TRBJ2-7; clone size: -; D gene: TRBD1; V gene: TRBV10-2; CDR3 DNA: TGCGCCAGCAGTACAGGGGCAGAGTCCTACGAGCAGTACTTC; CDR3 protein: CASSTGAESYEQYF
J gene: TRBJ2-2; clone size: -; D gene: -; V gene: TRBV27; CDR3 DNA: TGTGCCAGCAGTCTAGGACCCGCGTTCGGGGAGCTGTTTTTT; CDR3 protein: CASSLGPAFGELFF
J gene: TRBJ1-2; clone size: -; D gene: -; V gene: TRBV7-9; CDR3 DNA: TGTGCCAGCAGCTTGCAGGGTTCCGATGGCTACACCTTC; CDR3 protein: CASSLQGSDGYTF
J gene: TRBJ2-3; clone size: once; D gene: -; V gene: TRBV7-2; CDR3 DNA: TGTGCCAGCAGCTTAGTACGAGCTAGCACAGATACGCAGTATTTT; CDR3 protein: CASSLVRASTDTQYF
J gene: TRBJ1-1; clone size: -; D gene: -; V gene: TRBV7-9; CDR3 DNA: TGTGCCAGCAGCTTGGGAGGACCCACTGAAGCTTTCTTT; CDR3 protein: CASSLGGPTEAFF
J gene: TRBJ2-7; clone size: -; D gene: -; V gene: TRBV9; CDR3 DNA: TGTGCCAGCAGCCCCGGGACCTTCACCTACGAGCAGTACTTC; CDR3 protein: CASSPGTFTYEQYF
J gene: TRBJ2-1; clone size: -; D gene: TRBD1; V gene: TRBV7-2; CDR3 DNA: TGTGCCAGCAGCTTTAGCCGGGACAGGACATACAATGAGCAGTTCTTC; CDR3 protein: CASSFSRDRTYNEQFF
J gene: TRBJ2-7; clone size: -; D gene: -; V gene: TRBV6-1; CDR3 DNA: TGTGCCAGCTCCCCGAGGGGGGCCTACGAGCAGTACTTC; CDR3 protein: CASSPRGAYEQYF
J gene: TRBJ1-6; clone size: -; D gene: -; V gene: TRBV6-7; CDR3 DNA: TGTGCCAGCAGTTACTCGTCCAGTAGAGGGTCACCCCTCCACTTT; CDR3 protein: CASSYSSSRGSPLHF
J gene: TRBJ1-6; clone size: once; D gene: -; V gene: TRBV5-4; CDR3 DNA: TGTGCCAGCAGCCAAACGGATATTAATTCACCCCTCCACTTT; CDR3 protein: CASSQTDINSPLHF
J gene: TRBJ1-1; clone size: -; D gene: -; V gene: TRBV5-1; CDR3 DNA: TGCGCCAGCAGCTTGATTTCCGGGGTCGGCACTGAAGCTTTCTTT; CDR3 protein: CASSLISGVGTEAFF
J gene: TRBJ1-6; clone size: -; D gene: -; V gene: TRBV7-9; CDR3 DNA: TGTGCCAGCAGCATGACGGGGTTAGGTCTATCTAATTCACCCCTCCACTTT; CDR3 protein: CASSMTGLGLSNSPLHF
J gene: TRBJ1-2; clone size: -; D gene: -; V gene: TRBV2; CDR3 DNA: TGTGCCAGCAGTGGACAGGAATTCTATGGCTACACCTTC; CDR3 protein: CASSGQEFYGYTF
J gene: TRBJ1-1; clone size: -; D gene: -; V gene: TRBV28; CDR3 DNA: TGTGCCAGCAGTTTATATTCCAGGGCGGACACTGAAGCTTTCTTT; CDR3 protein: CASSLYSRADTEAFF
J gene: TRBJ1-1; clone size: once; D gene: -; V gene: TRBV4-1; CDR3 DNA: TGCGCCAGCAGCCAAGGCCCTATGAACACTGAAGCTTTCTTT; CDR3 protein: CASSQGPMNTEAFF
J gene: TRBJ2-7; clone size: -; D gene: TRBD1; V gene: TRBV6-1; CDR3 DNA: TGTGCCAGCAGTGGAGTCCGGGACAGCAAAGCCGGCGAGCAGTACTTC; CDR3 protein: CASSGVRDSKAGEQYF
J gene: TRBJ2-7; clone size: -; D gene: -; V gene: TRBV5-6; CDR3 DNA: TGTGCCAGCAGCTTGGGACAGAGCTTTTTAGAGCAGTACTTC; CDR3 protein: CASSLGQSFLEQYF
J gene: TRBJ2-3; clone size: -; D gene: TRBD2; V gene: TRBV11-2; CDR3 DNA: TGTGCCAGCAGCTCAAGGAATAGCGGGGGCACAGATACGCAGTATTTT; CDR3 protein: CASSSRNSGGTDTQYF
J gene: TRBJ1-5; clone size: once; D gene: -; V gene: TRBV2; CDR3 DNA: TGTGCCAGCAGTGATATGGCCAATCAGCCCCAGCATTTT; CDR3 protein: CASSDMANQPQHF
J gene: TRBJ2-2; clone size: -; D gene: -; V gene: TRBV29-1; CDR3 DNA: TGCAGCGTTGAACGTCCTAACACCGGGGAGCTGTTTTTT; CDR3 protein: CSVERPNTGELFF
J gene: TRBJ2-1; clone size: -; D gene: TRBD2; V gene: TRBV4-1; CDR3 DNA: TGCGCCAGCAGCCACATTAGCGGGGGGGCCTCTCGTGAGCAGTTCTTC; CDR3 protein: CASSHISGGASREQFF
J gene: TRBJ2-1; clone size: -; D gene: -; V gene: TRBV21-1; CDR3 DNA: TGTGCCAGCAGCAAAGAAAGGGCCCCCTACAATGAGCAGTTCTTC; CDR3 protein: CASSKERAPYNEQFF
J gene: TRBJ2-1; clone size: -; D gene: TRBD2; V gene: TRBV10-2; CDR3 DNA: TGCGCCAGCAGTGACCCGACTAGCGGGGGCGATTCCTACAATGAGCAGTTCTTC; CDR3 protein: CASSDPTSGGDSYNEQFF
J gene: TRBJ2-2; clone size: -; D gene: -; V gene: TRBV9; CDR3 DNA: TGTGCCAGCAGGTCTGGCTCTGGGTCCACCGGGGAGCTGTTTTTT; CDR3 protein: CASRSGSGSTGELFF
J gene: TRBJ1-1; clone size: -; D gene: TRBD1; V gene: TRBV11-2; CDR3 DNA: TGTGCCAGCAGGCCCCAGGGGGCTTATGAAGCTTTCTTT; CDR3 protein: CASRPQGAYEAFF
J gene: TRBJ1-1; clone size: -; D gene: TRBD1; V gene: TRBV6-1; CDR3 DNA: TGTGCCAGCAGTCCGACAGGGGTGAACACTGAAGCTTTCTTT; CDR3 protein: CASSPTGVNTEAFF
J gene: TRBJ1-2; clone size: once; D gene: -; V gene: TRBV4-1; CDR3 DNA: TGCGCCAGCAGTGATGGCCAGGGACTAATTGGGGGCTACACCTTC; CDR3 protein: CASSDGQGLIGGYTF
J gene: TRBJ2-7; clone size: -; D gene: TRBD1; V gene: TRBV6-1; CDR3 DNA: TGTGCCAGCAGTGATGGGCCCGGACAGGGGTTTTACGAGCAGTACTTC; CDR3 protein: CASSDGPGQGFYEQYF
J gene: TRBJ1-1; clone size: -; D gene: -; V gene: TRBV4-1; CDR3 DNA: TGCGCCAGCAGCCAAGTTTCGGGGACGAACACTGAAGCTTTCTTT; CDR3 protein: CASSQVSGTNTEAFF
J gene: TRBJ2-1; clone size: -; D gene: TRBD2; V gene: TRBV30; CDR3 DNA: TGTGCCTGGAATGATGAGCGGGAGGAGCAGTCCAATGAGCAGTTCTTC; CDR3 protein: CAWNDEREEQSNEQFF
J gene: TRBJ2-2; clone size: -; D gene: -; V gene: TRBV10-3; CDR3 DNA: TGTGCCATCAGTGAGTTGACGCTCGCGAACACCGGGGAGCTGTTTTTT; CDR3 protein: CAISELTLANTGELFF
J gene: TRBJ2-5; clone size: -; D gene: -; V gene: TRBV25-1; CDR3 DNA: TGTGCCAGCAGTGAATGGGGGGAAGGGTGGAGTTCTGAAGAGACCCAGTACTTC; CDR3 protein: CASSEWGEGWSSEETQYF
J gene: TRBJ1-1; clone size: once; D gene: -; V gene: TRBV5-6; CDR3 DNA: TGTGCCAGCAGCTTGGTCGGACCGGGGGGGACTGAAGCTTTCTTT; CDR3 protein: CASSLVGPGGTEAFF
J gene: TRBJ1-2; clone size: -; D gene: -; V gene: TRBV29-1; CDR3 DNA: TGCAGCGTTGTAGAGGGCGGCTATGGCTACACCTTC; CDR3 protein: CSVVEGGYGYTF
J gene: TRBJ2-7; clone size: -; D gene: TRBD1; V gene: TRBV28; CDR3 DNA: TGTGCCAGCAGAGAAGACAGGGATCACGAGCAGTACTTC; CDR3 protein: CASREDRDHEQYF
J gene: TRBJ1-1; clone size: -; D gene: -; V gene: TRBV19; CDR3 DNA: TGTGCCAGTAGTACCTTGGACTGGGACACTGAAGCTTTCTTT; CDR3 protein: CASSTLDWDTEAFF